What follows are 25 T cell receptor beta chains derived from one specimen sequenced in a study of shared clonotypes between healthy human individuals. Selected positively for CCR7 and CD45RO-negative, naive CD8 cells excluded terminally differentiated effector memory CD45RA+ cells. The assay was immunoSEQ multiplex PCR, and TCRdb's table has in-frame clones only and misses some. The data show 1.5 million to 2.5 million clones, roughly 94% seen once. The specimen sequenced was naive CD8+ T cells sorted from blood. The source of these receptors is a man in his late teens or twenties in good health.

This chain joins TRBV28 and TRBJ2-6; D is unclear. The V gene lost 6 bases and the J gene lost 0 bases, with 18 bases spanning the gap. The CDR3 has 18 amino acids. CDR1 is MDHEN and CDR2 is SYDVKM in the germline V gene. The CDR3 reads CASSLTGSPSSGANVLTF. The CDR3 DNA reads TGTGCCAGCAGCCTCACCGGGTCACCGAGCTCTGGGGCCAACGTCCTGACTTTC.

This chain joins TRBV6-5 and TRBJ1-1; 7 bases are a match to TRBD1. V shed 7 bases, J shed 4 bases, and the junction held 9 bases outside the gene matches. Germline V gene data show CDR1 as MNHEY and CDR2 as SVGAGI. This CDR3 spans 14 amino acids. Here the CDR3 DNA reads TGTGCCAGCACGTTACAGGGGTCGGGCACTGAAGCTTTCTTT. Amino acids: CASTLQGSGTEAFF.

In DNA form, the CDR3 reads TGTGCCAGCAGCCCGAGCGGGAGGGCCCACACTGAAGCTTTCTTT. Protein: CASSPSGRAHTEAFF. The V call is TRBV9, the J call TRBJ1-1; unclear D gene. Trimming stripped 4 bases from V and 3 bases from J, with 16 bases between. Germline CDR1 SGDLS, CDR2 YYNGEE. CDR3 length: 15 amino acids.

The V call is TRBV11-2, the J call TRBJ1-2; D uncertain. V lost 0 bases and J 7 bases, leaving 9 bases between the germline ends. The V gene's germline CDR1 is SGHAT and CDR2 FQNNGV. The CDR3 runs to 13 residues. Here the CDR3 DNA reads TGTGCCAGCAGCTTAGATCAGTTAGCTGGCTACACCTTC. Its translation is CASSLDQLAGYTF.

The chain recombines TRBV10-3 with TRBJ1-3; unclear D gene. Germline loops: CDR1 ENHRY, CDR2 SYGVKD. V shed 2 bases and J shed 2 bases, with 10 bases lying between them. This CDR3 is 15 amino acids long. CDR3 sequence (DNA): TGTGCCATCAGTGAGGGACGGGCTCCTGGAAACACCATATATTTT. The encoded protein is CAISEGRAPGNTIYF.

CDR3 nucleotides: TGTGCCAGCAGCGAAGGGACAGGACTTCAGCCCCAGCATTTT. As protein: CASSEGTGLQPQHF. The chain joins TRBV27 to TRBJ1-5, with 8 bases that match TRBD1. Germline V CDR1 and CDR2: MNHEY, SMNVEV (reference sequence). V shed 6 bases, J shed 6 bases, and the junction held 7 bases outside the gene matches. This CDR3 has 14 amino acids.

This clone was picked up one time. The chain's CDR3 is CASSEGVTGTNYGYTF. In DNA form, the CDR3 reads TGTGCCAGCAGTGAAGGCGTAACGGGGACTAACTATGGCTACACCTTC. This sequence joins TRBV6-1 and TRBJ1-2; D gene ambiguous. The CDR3 consists of 16 residues. The germline V gene has CDR1 MNHNS and CDR2 SASEGT. Trimming stripped 1 base from V and 0 bases from J, with 12 bases between.

The gene calls are TRBV5-6 and TRBJ2-7; tentatively, D is TRBD2 (5 bases). The V end lost 0 bases, the J end lost 0 bases, and 10 bases lay between the germline ends. The germline gives CDR1 SGHDT, CDR2 YYEEEE. The CDR3 is 15 amino acids. The CDR3 DNA reads as TGTGCCAGCAGCTTGGAGAGCGGACTCTCCTACGAGCAGTACTTC. Its protein product is CASSLESGLSYEQYF.

On this clone: The sample holds other DNA sequences that translate to the same CDR3. The rearrangement uses TRBV6-5 and TRBJ1-1; D may be TRBD1 (5 bases). CDR1 MNHEY and CDR2 SVGAGI come from the germline V gene. Trimming shortened V by 0 bases and J by 0 bases, and 8 bases separated the two germline ends. This CDR3 comprises 15 residues. For the CDR3, the DNA is TGTGCCAGCAGTTACTCGGGACTTTTGAACACTGAAGCTTTCTTT. It codes for CASSYSGLLNTEAFF.

The chain recombines TRBV27 with TRBJ1-4; D gene unclear. Germline CDR1 is MNHEY and CDR2 is SMNVEV (reference sequence). V was pared by 5 bases and J by 8 bases, with 12 bases between. This CDR3 spans 13 amino acids. CDR3 coding DNA: TGTGCCAGCAGTGCAGGTTTGGGCGAAAAACTGTTTTTT. Protein sequence: CASSAGLGEKLFF.

The chain is built from TRBV13 and TRBJ2-5, with TRBD2 identical over 12 bases. Looked up from germline, CDR1 is PRHDT and CDR2 is FYEKMQ (reference sequence). This CDR3 region has 15 residues. V was pared by 4 bases and J by 2 bases, with 2 bases of the junction left unmatched. CDR3: CASSSTSGGQETQYF. The CDR3 DNA is TGTGCCAGCAGCTCGACTAGCGGGGGACAAGAGACCCAGTACTTC.

The chain uses TRBV7-6 and TRBJ2-3; D call uncertain. Looked up from germline, CDR1 is SGHVS and CDR2 is FNYEAQ. V lost 1 base and J lost 6, with 11 bases in between. CDR3 size: 14 residues. This CDR3 is CASSLVVESDTQYF. The DNA for the CDR3 is TGTGCCAGCAGCTTAGTCGTCGAGTCCGATACGCAGTATTTT.

Comment on this clone: This specimen includes other DNA sequences encoding the same CDR3. This sequence joins TRBV27 and TRBJ2-1; D ambiguous. Germline V gene lookup returns CDR1 MNHEY and CDR2 SMNVEV (reference sequence). Trimming cost V 2 bases and J 9 bases, with 5 bases left between them. This CDR3 spans 11 amino acids. The CDR3 loop reads CASSLTGEQFF. Here the CDR3 DNA reads TGTGCCAGCAGTTTAACTGGTGAGCAGTTCTTC.

The chain combines TRBV28 with TRBJ2-2, with D hard to call. The CDR3 sequence is 12 residues long. Trimming pared 7 bases from V and 6 bases from J, leaving 9 bases between. Germline loops: CDR1 MDHEN, CDR2 SYDVKM. The CDR3 region is CASNSRAGELFF. CDR3 nucleotide sequence: TGTGCCAGCAACTCCCGGGCCGGGGAGCTGTTTTTT.

CDR3 protein: CASSLISTGRYQETQYF. The CDR3 DNA reads TGTGCCAGCAGCTTAATCTCTACCGGGAGGTACCAAGAGACCCAGTACTTC. The chain couples TRBV7-2 to TRBJ2-5; 7 nucleotides agree with TRBD2. Germline trimming cut 2 bases from V and 0 bases from J; bases unmatched to any gene: 9. The CDR3 extends over 17 amino acids. Germline CDR1 reads SGHTA; CDR2 reads FQGNSA.

The CDR3 reads CASRNDYYGYTF. As DNA, the CDR3 is TGTGCCAGCAGAAACGATTACTATGGCTACACCTTC. The chain is built from TRBV5-5 and TRBJ1-2; no clear D. The CDR3 consists of 12 residues. Germline lookup yields CDR1 SGHKS and CDR2 YYEKEE (reference sequence). V was shortened by 5 bases and J by 3 bases, with 8 bases between the two germline ends.

About this clone: The sample has other DNA sequences that encode this CDR3 too. The V and J genes are TRBV30 and TRBJ1-3; D call uncertain. This CDR3 spans 11 amino acids. V lost 2 bases and J lost 4, with 3 bases in between. The germline gives CDR1 GTSNPN, CDR2 SVGIG (reference sequence). CDR3 DNA: TGTGCCTGGAGTTTCGGAAACACCATATATTTT. Protein: CAWSFGNTIYF.

J is TRBJ2-7 and V is TRBV11-2; D remains ambiguous. Trimming removed 3 bases from V and 7 bases from J, with 10 bases in between. The CDR3 spans 12 residues. Germline loops: CDR1 SGHAT, CDR2 FQNNGV. In nucleotides, the CDR3 is TGTGCCAGCAGCTTCTCGTTCAAGGAGCAGTACTTC. It yields the protein CASSFSFKEQYF.

J is TRBJ2-7 and V is TRBV6-1; a possible D gene is TRBD2 (6 bases). The V end lost 0 bases, the J end lost 3 bases, and 15 bases lay between the germline ends. This CDR3 spans 16 amino acids. Germline V gene data show CDR1 as MNHNS and CDR2 as SASEGT. The CDR3 sequence: CASSEAPASEGYEQYF. For the CDR3, the DNA is TGTGCCAGCAGTGAAGCGCCGGCTAGCGAAGGCTACGAGCAGTACTTC.

The chain recombines TRBV27 with TRBJ2-1, with 13 bases identical to TRBD2. Germline V gene sequence: CDR1 MNHEY, CDR2 SMNVEV (reference sequence). The CDR3 spans 15 residues. Trimming at V came to 5 bases and at J to 8 bases, leaving 6 bases not matched to a gene. The CDR3 nucleotides read TGTGCCAGCAGTCCGGGACTAGCGGGATTCGATGAGCAGTTCTTC. It is translated as CASSPGLAGFDEQFF.

The J gene is TRBJ2-2, the V gene TRBV29-1, with 12 bases that match TRBD2. There are 16 residues in the CDR3. Trimming removed 3 bases from V and 6 bases from J; junction bases left unmatched: 8. The V gene's germline CDR1 is SQVTM and CDR2 ANQGSEA. Written as DNA, the CDR3 is TGCAGCGTTGACGGACTAGCGGGGCTTGGCGCCGGGGAGCTGTTTTTT. Translating it yields CSVDGLAGLGAGELFF.

About this clone itself: At the DNA level, this CDR3 is encoded by other sequences in the same sample as well. The chain joins TRBV10-2 to TRBJ2-7; D uncertain. Trimming stripped 5 bases from V and 4 bases from J, with 6 bases between. The CDR3 loop spans 11 amino acids. The germline V gene encodes CDR1 WSHSY and CDR2 SAAADI. CDR3: CASSNSYEQYF. The CDR3 DNA reads as TGCGCCAGCAGTAACAGTTACGAGCAGTACTTC.

V usage is TRBV6-5 and J usage is TRBJ2-1; the match to TRBD2 covers 7 bases. Losses at the gene ends were 6 bases for V and 3 bases for J; bases not matched to a gene: 8. Germline CDR1 and CDR2: MNHEY and SVGAGI. The CDR3 length is 15 residues. The CDR3 DNA is TGTGCCAGCAGAGTGAGCGGGGAAGGCTACAATGAGCAGTTCTTC. Its protein product is CASRVSGEGYNEQFF.

Notes on this clone: The sample contains more than one DNA sequence encoding this CDR3. The chain employs TRBV27 and TRBJ1-5; D not certain. Per germline, CDR1 MNHEY and CDR2 SMNVEV (reference sequence). This CDR3 contains 15 residues. Trimming stripped 0 bases from V and 4 bases from J, with 10 bases between. The DNA of the CDR3 is TGTGCCAGCAGTTTATCGCGAGGAGGAAATCAGCCCCAGCATTTT. Its translation: CASSLSRGGNQPQHF.

This chain uses TRBV28 with TRBJ1-4; weak D call: TRBD1 (5 bases). Trimming shortened V by 7 bases and J by 7 bases, and 16 bases separated the two germline ends. CDR1 and CDR2 (germline): MDHEN, SYDVKM. This CDR3 has 14 amino acids. CDR3 sequence reads: CASTRTSRGEKLFF. The CDR3 nucleotides read TGTGCCAGCACCCGGACATCTCGGGGTGAAAAACTGTTTTTT. Together with reference TRBV28 and TRBJ1-4, the CDR3 gives the full variable domain: DVKVTQSSRYLVKRTGEKVFLECVQDMDHENMFWYRQDPGLGLRLIYFSYDVKMKEKGDIPEGYSVSREKKERFSLILESASTNQTSMYLCASTRTSRGEKLFFGSGTQLSVL.